These T cell receptor beta chains were read from a single sample in a study of cytomegalovirus exposure and HLA in healthy donors. Some clones are missing from TCRdb's copy, which holds only in-frame ones; the method was immunoSEQ multiplex PCR. The table has 150,000 to 200,000 clones, around 88% seen once. The material sequenced was PBMCs. The origin of the receptors is a man aged 40-49 years in good health and CMV-seropositive. The conserved cysteine and the conserved F or W are not part of the CDR3 here.

- | TRBV20-1 | SARSDSEQY
TRBJ1-3 | TRBV19 | ASSHREPGNTIY
TRBJ1-5 | TRBV9 | ASSYFDTDQPQH
TRBJ2-3 | TRBV5-4 | ASSLYAGGPDTQY
TRBJ1-5 | TRBV6-1 | ASSGVHFLQPQH
TRBJ1-5 | TRBV5-3 | ARSPRRGYNQPQH
TRBJ2-1 | TRBV7-2 | ASSSGTSLNEQF
TRBJ1-4 | TRBV19 | ASSTTGATNEKLF
TRBJ2-1 | TRBV13 | ASSLWLPYNEQF
TRBJ2-3 | TRBV5-1 | ASSLRASGNADTQY
TRBJ2-7 | TRBV19 | ASSYYALAGVYEQY
TRBJ2-5 | TRBV5-8 | ASSLARLAGGYQETQY
TRBJ2-2 | TRBV30 | AWSMGLAFGELF
TRBJ1-4 | TRBV5-5 | ASSLEVRVEMVGEKLF
TRBJ1-3 | TRBV18 | ASSPPGTGKGNTIY
TRBJ2-7 | TRBV10-3 | AISELGLAGVHTYEQY
TRBJ2-6 | TRBV4-2 | ASSQDGGADNVLT
TRBJ1-3 | TRBV5-1 | ASSLEAGAGNTIY
TRBJ1-6 | TRBV30 | AWVRDRNSPLH
TRBJ1-6 | TRBV6-5 | ASTSRGSNSPLH
TRBJ1-2 | TRBV9 | ASSPTTGVDYGYT
TRBJ2-1 | TRBV7-9 | ASSLVAGGGNEQF
TRBJ1-2 | TRBV7-2 | ASTLLGVTGVGYT
TRBJ2-7 | TRBV5-6 | ASSLAGIYEQY
TRBJ2-3 | TRBV27 | ASSSYSGTGTDTQY
TRBJ2-3 | TRBV5-6 | ASSGGLDTWSVSTDTQY
TRBJ1-3 | TRBV5-1 | ASTQSTGAGNTIY
TRBJ2-7 | TRBV4-2 | ASRREESSYEQY
TRBJ2-5 | TRBV5-5 | ASSPLRVASWETQY
TRBJ2-1 | TRBV6-1 | ASSAQSGSGGEQF
TRBJ2-1 | TRBV5-6 | ASRLGLAASYNEQF
TRBJ2-1 | TRBV5-6 | ASSLSLAGGPYANEQF
TRBJ1-2 | TRBV27 | ASSSPGQETGYT
TRBJ2-7 | TRBV4-1 | ASSLGQGQNEQY
TRBJ1-2 | TRBV2 | ASSEDSIYGYT
TRBJ2-7 | TRBV11-3 | ASSLGLAYEQY
TRBJ2-7 | TRBV5-1 | ASSFRTGFVDEQY
TRBJ1-2 | TRBV6-5 | ASSYPRGGEYGYT
- | TRBV6-1 | ASSADRRNYEQY
TRBJ2-7 | TRBV2 | ASSATSGRAILKEQY
TRBJ2-7 | TRBV2 | ASETSGYEQY
TRBJ2-7 | TRBV28 | ASSLGTGGAHYEQY
TRBJ2-1 | TRBV4-3 | ASSQVGRSNYYNEQF
TRBJ2-2 | TRBV7-6 | ASRGGGGSNTGELF
TRBJ2-2 | TRBV5-8 | ASSWDIAGELF
TRBJ1-1 | TRBV18 | ASSPFAGELEAF
TRBJ2-3 | TRBV4-1 | ASRKREPPGTDTQY
TRBJ1-2 | TRBV6-5 | ASSYSGTGANYGYT
TRBJ2-7 | TRBV5-4 | ASSLKTSGVSYEQY
TRBJ1-2 | TRBV4-1 | ASSPPTGRDYGYT
TRBJ1-5 | TRBV18 | ASSPGGADQPQH